What follows is one T cell receptor beta chain and its context. The CDR3 contains 17 residues. Germline values: CDR1 SNHLY, CDR2 FYNNEI. J was trimmed by 4 bases and V by 7 bases; bases with no gene match: 9. Random hexamers were used to reverse transcribe about 0.5 to 1 ug of RNA. TCRdb independently ran MiXCR on the immunoSEQ multiplex PCR reads; one entry per CDR3 protein. There are 150,000 to 200,000 distinct CDR3 sequences in the sample; approximately 94% occur only once, and roughly 0.1% lies in the top ten. The source of the sample is a study of CD8 T cells in Susac syndrome. V and J are TRBV2 and TRBJ2-2, with 13 bases that match TRBD2. The specimen was CD4+ T cells from PBMCs. The clonotype originates from a human donor with multiple sclerosis. The CDR3 bases are TGTGCCAGCATCGGACTAGCGGGAGTAGGGATCACCGGGGAGCTGTTTTTT. Its translation: CASIGLAGVGITGELFF.